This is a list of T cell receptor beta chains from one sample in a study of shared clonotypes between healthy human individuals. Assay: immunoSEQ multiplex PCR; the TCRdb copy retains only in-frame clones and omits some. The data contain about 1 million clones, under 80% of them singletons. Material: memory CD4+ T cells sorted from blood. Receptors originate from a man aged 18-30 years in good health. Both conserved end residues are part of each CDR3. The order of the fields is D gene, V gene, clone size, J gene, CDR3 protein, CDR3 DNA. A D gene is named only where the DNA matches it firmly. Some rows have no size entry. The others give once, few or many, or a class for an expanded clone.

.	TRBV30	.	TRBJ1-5	CAWSGAELCNQPQHF	TGTGCCTGGAGTGGGGCCGAGTTATGCAATCAGCCCCAGCATTTT
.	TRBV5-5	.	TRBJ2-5	CASSLPGKETQYF	TGTGCCAGCAGCTTACCAGGGAAAGAGACCCAGTACTTC
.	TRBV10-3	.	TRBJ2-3	CAIGSDFTHHTQYF	TGTGCCATCGGTTCGGACTTTACCCACCATACGCAGTATTTT
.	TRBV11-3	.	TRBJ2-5	CASSLTDAEETQYF	TGTGCCAGCAGCTTAACGGACGCCGAAGAGACCCAGTACTTC
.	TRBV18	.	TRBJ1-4	CASSLGATNEKLFF	TGTGCCAGCTCACTGGGGGCAACTAATGAAAAACTGTTTTTT
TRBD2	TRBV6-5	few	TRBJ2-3	CASSRELADTQYF	TGTGCCAGCAGCAGGGAACTAGCGGATACGCAGTATTTT
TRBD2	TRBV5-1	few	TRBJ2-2	CASSGTGTSGRASGELFF	TGCGCCAGCAGCGGAACCGGGACTAGCGGGAGGGCCTCGGGGGAGCTGTTTTTT
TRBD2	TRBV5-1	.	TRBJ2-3	CASSTSGTKGAQYF	TGCGCCAGCAGTACTAGCGGGACTAAGGGGGCGCAGTATTTT
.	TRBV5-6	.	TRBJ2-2	CASSFITGELFF	TGTGCCAGCAGCTTTATAACCGGGGAGCTGTTTTTT
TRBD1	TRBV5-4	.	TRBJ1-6	CASSDNKQGRIGSPLHF	TGTGCCAGCAGCGATAACAAACAGGGGAGAATCGGGTCACCCCTCCACTTT
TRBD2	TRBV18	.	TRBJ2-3	CASSRASGKTDTQYF	TGTGCCAGCTCTAGGGCTAGCGGGAAGACAGATACGCAGTATTTT
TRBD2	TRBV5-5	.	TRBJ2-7	CASSFGPSGSYEQYF	TGTGCCAGCAGCTTCGGGCCTAGCGGGTCCTACGAGCAGTACTTC
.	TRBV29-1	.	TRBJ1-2	CSVGGFGGYTF	TGCAGCGTTGGGGGGTTCGGTGGCTACACCTTC
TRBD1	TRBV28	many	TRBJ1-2	CASSTGDSYGYTF	TGTGCCAGCAGCACAGGGGACAGCTATGGCTACACCTTC
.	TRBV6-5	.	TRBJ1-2	CASSSTRGPKLNGYTF	TGTGCCAGCAGTTCCACCCGGGGGCCTAAATTGAACGGCTACACCTTC
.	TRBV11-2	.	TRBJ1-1	CASSAYGFEAFF	TGTGCCAGCAGCGCGTACGGGTTTGAAGCTTTCTTT
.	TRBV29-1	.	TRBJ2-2	CSVGRQANTGELFF	TGCAGCGTTGGCCGACAGGCGAACACCGGGGAGCTGTTTTTT
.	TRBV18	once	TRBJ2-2	CASSPRVSGLKSTGELFF	TGTGCCAGCTCACCACGGGTGTCAGGGCTGAAAAGCACCGGGGAGCTGTTTTTT
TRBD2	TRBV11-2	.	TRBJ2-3	CASSLRLAATDTQYF	TGTGCCAGCAGCTTGAGGCTAGCGGCCACAGATACGCAGTATTTT
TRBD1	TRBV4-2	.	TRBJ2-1	CASRGTGGRNEQFF	TGTGCCAGCAGGGGGACAGGGGGTAGGAATGAGCAGTTCTTC
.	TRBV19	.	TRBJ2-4	CASSRRAGAKNIQYF	TGTGCCAGTAGTCGACGTGCGGGAGCCAAAAACATTCAGTACTTC
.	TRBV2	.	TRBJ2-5	CASTITRTKETQYF	TGTGCCAGCACCATAACTCGCACCAAAGAGACCCAGTACTTC
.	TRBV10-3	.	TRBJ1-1	CAISGQGRGNTEAFF	TGTGCCATCAGCGGTCAGGGAAGGGGGAACACTGAAGCTTTCTTT
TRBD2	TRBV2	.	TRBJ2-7	CASSEGGSGRGYEQYF	TGTGCCAGCAGTGAGGGCGGTAGCGGGAGAGGGTACGAGCAGTACTTC
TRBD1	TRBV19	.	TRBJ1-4	CASRGQGDSEKLFF	TGTGCCAGCAGAGGACAGGGGGATAGTGAAAAACTGTTTTTT
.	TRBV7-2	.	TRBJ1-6	CASSPLQGIGVSPLHF	TGTGCCAGCAGTCCGCTACAGGGAATTGGGGTGTCACCCCTCCACTTT
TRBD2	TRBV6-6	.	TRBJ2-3	CASSPSGITDTQYF	TGTGCCAGCAGTCCAAGCGGGATCACAGATACGCAGTATTTT
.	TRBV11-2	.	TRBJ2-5	CASSLSPGHQETQYF	TGTGCCAGCAGCCTTAGTCCGGGCCACCAAGAGACCCAGTACTTC
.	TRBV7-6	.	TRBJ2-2	CASSLGDLDRELFF	TGTGCCAGCAGCTTAGGGGATTTGGACCGGGAGCTGTTTTTT
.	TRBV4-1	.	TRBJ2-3	CASRFTSFADTQYF	TGCGCCAGCCGGTTCACTAGCTTCGCAGATACGCAGTATTTT
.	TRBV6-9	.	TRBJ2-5	CASSLSRETQYF	TGTGCCAGCAGTTTATCTCGAGAGACCCAGTACTTC
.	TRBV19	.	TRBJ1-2	CASSIRGGDYGYTF	TGTGCCAGTAGTATACGAGGTGGCGACTATGGCTACACCTTC
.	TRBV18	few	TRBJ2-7	CASSPPGEGHYEQYF	TGTGCCAGCTCACCTCCAGGGGAGGGGCACTACGAGCAGTACTTC
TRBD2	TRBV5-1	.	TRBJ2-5	CASSSSAGGAETQYF	TGCGCCAGCAGCTCTTCAGCGGGGGGCGCGGAGACCCAGTACTTC
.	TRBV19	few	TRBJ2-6	CASRDLDGPNVLTF	TGTGCCAGTAGGGATCTGGACGGTCCAAACGTCCTGACTTTC
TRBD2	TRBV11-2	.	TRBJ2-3	CASSFDDFSGGPGDTQYF	TGTGCCAGCAGCTTTGATGATTTTAGCGGGGGCCCAGGGGATACGCAGTATTTT
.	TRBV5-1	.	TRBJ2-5	CASSLWVGEQETQYF	TGCGCCAGCAGCTTGTGGGTAGGAGAACAAGAGACCCAGTACTTC
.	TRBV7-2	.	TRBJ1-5	CASSLRLGQPQHF	TGTGCCAGCAGCTTACGGTTAGGTCAGCCCCAGCATTTT
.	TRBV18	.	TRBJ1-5	CASSIQGSNQPQHF	TGTGCCAGCTCAATTCAGGGTAGCAATCAGCCCCAGCATTTT
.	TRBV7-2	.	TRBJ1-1	CASSSQLNTEAFF	TGTGCCAGCAGCTCGCAATTGAACACTGAAGCTTTCTTT
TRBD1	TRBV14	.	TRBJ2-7	CASSQSKGRGSPSFYEQYF	TGTGCCAGCAGCCAAAGTAAGGGCAGGGGGTCCCCATCATTCTACGAGCAGTACTTC
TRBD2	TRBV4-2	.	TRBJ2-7	CASSPTVAGGYEQYF	TGTGCCAGCAGCCCCACAGTGGCGGGAGGCTACGAGCAGTACTTC
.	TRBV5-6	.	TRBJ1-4	CASSPFGSRLNEKLFF	TGTGCCAGCAGCCCCTTCGGGTCCCGTCTGAATGAAAAACTGTTTTTT
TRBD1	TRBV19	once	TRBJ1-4	CASSQGAGEKLFF	TGTGCCAGCTCACAGGGGGCTGGTGAAAAACTGTTTTTT
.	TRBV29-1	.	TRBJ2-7	CSAVGGSEQYF	TGCAGCGCCGTGGGGGGTAGCGAGCAGTACTTC
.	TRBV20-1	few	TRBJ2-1	CSYFWTGKQFF	TGCAGTTATTTTTGGACGGGCAAGCAGTTCTTC
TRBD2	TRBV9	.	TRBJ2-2	CASSVGGTSGRAAGELFF	TGTGCCAGCAGCGTAGGGGGGACTAGCGGGAGGGCAGCCGGGGAGCTGTTTTTT
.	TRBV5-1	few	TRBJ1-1	CASSSTGLDTEAFF	TGCGCCAGCAGCAGTACAGGGTTGGACACTGAAGCTTTCTTT
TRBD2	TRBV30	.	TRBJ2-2	CAWRRGRAVTGELFF	TGTGCCTGGAGACGCGGGAGGGCCGTCACCGGGGAGCTGTTTTTT
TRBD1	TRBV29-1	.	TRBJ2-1	CSAVRTGGTEQFF	TGCAGCGCTGTACGGACAGGGGGGACTGAGCAGTTCTTC
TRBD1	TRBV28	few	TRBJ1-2	CASSPYGQGWYGYTF	TGTGCCAGCAGTCCATACGGACAGGGGTGGTATGGCTACACCTTC
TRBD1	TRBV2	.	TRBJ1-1	CASNRQGADTEAFF	TGTGCCAGCAATAGACAGGGGGCGGACACTGAAGCTTTCTTT
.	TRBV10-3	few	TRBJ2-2	CAISGGGELFF	TGTGCCATCAGTGGGGGCGGGGAGCTGTTTTTT